This T cell receptor beta chain is drawn from a study of response to subunit inactivated influenza vaccine. Study-level findings and limits: Each seasonal influenza vaccination recruits few new T cells, the authors suggested.

Deletions cut 1 base from V and 1 base from J, with 10 bases between. The CDR3 length is 15 residues. Germline CDR1 is DFQATT and CDR2 is SNEGSKA (reference sequence). TCRdb reprocessed the RT-PCR reads with MiXCR, giving one entry per CDR3 protein. The sample carries 800,000 or so distinct CDR3 sequences, 21% recorded once. This clonotype has more than one count but fewer than ten. Antigen: not known. The chain uses TRBV20-1 and TRBJ2-2; D gene unclear. The sequencing here drew on PBMCs from blood, taken roughly 5 days after vaccination. The TCR sequence derives from a man aged 50 to 60 who received an inactivated influenza vaccine. The CDR3 region has the DNA TGCAGTGCTAGAGCCGGAAACTTGAACACCGGGGAGCTGTTTTTT. Its protein is CSARAGNLNTGELFF.